Presented here are 24 T cell receptor beta chains from one specimen sequenced in a study of OX40 agonist ivuxolimab in advanced cancers. Sequencing was performed with immunoSEQ multiplex PCR; in TCRdb, only in-frame clones are kept and a portion is missing. The sample yields some 16,000 clones, 65% to 80% seen once. Here the sequenced sample was CD4+ or CD8+ T cells sorted from blood, taken in a trial of the OX40 agonist ivuxolimab. Receptor source: an adult with an advanced solid tumor such as melanoma, head and neck, liver or kidney cancer.

The chain has TRBV13 and TRBJ2-7; D gene uncertain. Germline CDR1 reads PRHDT; CDR2 reads FYEKMQ (reference sequence). With 1 base removed from V and 3 bases from J, the gap between germline ends came to 10 bases. The CDR3 totals 14 residues. The DNA of the CDR3 is TGTGCCAGCAGCTTAGTCGACAACCTCTACGAGCAGTACTTC. Residues: CASSLVDNLYEQYF.

The gene calls are TRBV27 and TRBJ2-1, with 10 bases fitting TRBD2. The CDR3 contains 15 residues. Looked up from germline, CDR1 is MNHEY and CDR2 is SMNVEV (reference sequence). V was clipped by 0 bases and J by 4 bases; unmatched bases: 0. As DNA, the CDR3 is TGTGCCAGCAGTTTATCAGCGGGAGGGTACAATGAGCAGTTCTTC. It specifies CASSLSAGGYNEQFF.

The chain combines TRBV30 with TRBJ1-1, with D possibly TRBD1 on 5 matching bases. V shed 0 bases and J shed 10 bases, with 18 bases lying between them. Germline CDR1 reads GTSNPN; CDR2 reads SVGIG (reference sequence). This CDR3 spans 14 amino acids. CDR3 sequence: CAWSVMLGTAVAFF. The CDR3 DNA is TGTGCCTGGAGTGTAATGCTTGGGACGGCGGTAGCTTTCTTT.

This rearrangement joins TRBV7-3 to TRBJ2-7; 9 bases match TRBD2. The V gene's germline CDR1 is SGHTA and CDR2 FQGTGA. CDR3 size: 16 residues. The junction had 11 bases not matched to a gene; V was cut back by 2 bases and J by 6 bases. Written as DNA, the CDR3 is TGTGCCAGCAGCTTAGCCCCTAGCGGGATCATGGGCGAGCAGTACTTC. Its protein is CASSLAPSGIMGEQYF.

CDR3 amino acids: CASSTFDRGVGETQYF. Written as DNA, the CDR3 is TGTGCCAGTAGTACCTTCGACAGGGGAGTCGGTGAGACCCAGTACTTC. The V gene is TRBV19, the J gene TRBJ2-5; 8 bases align to TRBD1. In germline, CDR1 is LNHDA, CDR2 SQIVND (reference sequence). This CDR3 is 16 amino acids long. Trimming took 4 bases from V and 5 from J; bases not matched to a gene: 12.

The chain recombines TRBV18 with TRBJ1-1; possibly TRBD1 for D (6 bases). Deletions cut 6 bases from V and 2 bases from J, with 16 bases between. The length of the CDR3 is 15 residues. Germline V CDR1 and CDR2: KGHSH, LQKENI. The CDR3 sequence is CASSPPDSINTEAFF. The CDR3 nucleotides read TGTGCCAGCTCCCCCCCGGACAGTATCAACACTGAAGCTTTCTTT.

The chain has TRBV11-2 and TRBJ2-7; the match to TRBD2 covers 10 bases. The ends lost 0 bases at V and 2 bases at J; junction bases unmatched: 7. This CDR3 is 17 amino acids long. Germline CDR1 and CDR2: SGHAT and FQNNGV. The CDR3 loop is CASSLDRVTSGPYEQYF. CDR3 DNA sequence: TGTGCCAGCAGCTTAGATCGAGTGACTAGCGGGCCCTACGAGCAGTACTTC. The whole variable domain, filled in from reference TRBV11-2 and TRBJ2-7, reads EAGVAQSPRYKIIEKRQSVAFWCNPISGHATLYWYQQILGQGPKLLIQFQNNGVVDDSQLPKDRFSAERLKGVDSTLKIQPAKLEDSAVYLCASSLDRVTSGPYEQYFGPGTRLTVT.

The rearrangement joins TRBV4-1 to TRBJ1-1, with TRBD1 matching over 8 bases. The germline gives CDR1 MGHRA, CDR2 YSYEKL. The CDR3 is 14 amino acids. The junction had 8 bases not matched to a gene; V was cut back by 3 bases and J by 8 bases. CDR3 in amino acids: CASSHLTQGAEAFF. CDR3 DNA: TGCGCCAGCAGCCATTTAACCCAGGGGGCCGAAGCTTTCTTT.

This clone was detected only a few times. The V and J genes are TRBV5-1 and TRBJ1-1; D gene uncertain. The CDR3 extends over 13 amino acids. Per the germline V gene, CDR1 is SGHRS and CDR2 is YFSETQ. Trimming stripped 1 base from V and 0 bases from J, with 4 bases between. The DNA of the CDR3 is TGCGCCAGCAGCTTGCTCATGAACACTGAAGCTTTCTTT. Residues: CASSLLMNTEAFF.

This rearrangement joins TRBV5-4 to TRBJ2-7; 8 bases align to TRBD2. Germline V CDR1 and CDR2: SGHNT, YYREEE (reference sequence). The CDR3 is 15 residues long. The junction had 5 bases not matched to a gene; V was cut back by 0 bases and J by 3 bases. As DNA, the CDR3 is TGTGCCAGCAGCTTGGTTACTAGCGGAAACTACGAGCAGTACTTC. This encodes CASSLVTSGNYEQYF.

V usage is TRBV6-5 and J usage is TRBJ2-7; 9 nucleotides agree with TRBD1. CDR1 and CDR2 (germline): MNHEY, SVGAGI. The ends lost 10 bases at V and 2 bases at J; junction bases unmatched: 6. The CDR3 sequence is 13 residues long. CDR3 region: CATKTGGTYEQYF. CDR3 DNA: TGTGCCACCAAGACAGGGGGAACCTACGAGCAGTACTTC.

The CDR3 DNA reads TGTGCCAGCAGCCCACCGGGCAGACACCAAGAGACCCAGTACTTC. Amino acids: CASSPPGRHQETQYF. This chain joins TRBV13 and TRBJ2-5; D unclear. The ends were cut back, 5 bases at V and 0 bases at J, with 13 bases in the middle. Germline V gene sequence: CDR1 PRHDT, CDR2 FYEKMQ (reference sequence). The CDR3 runs 15 residues.

This chain uses TRBV2 with TRBJ2-3; TRBD2 aligns across 9 bases. Losses at the gene ends were 7 bases for V and 5 bases for J; bases not matched to a gene: 7. Per germline, CDR1 SNHLY and CDR2 FYNNEI. The CDR3 length is 14 residues. The CDR3 DNA reads as TGTGCCAGCACAGCTAGCGGGATGGGAGATACGCAGTATTTT. This codes for CASTASGMGDTQYF. Together with reference TRBV2 and TRBJ2-3, the CDR3 gives the full variable domain: EPEVTQTPSHQVTQMGQEVILRCVPISNHLYFYWYRQILGQKVEFLVSFYNNEISEKSEIFDDQFSVERPDGSNFTLKIRSTKLEDSAMYFCASTASGMGDTQYFGPGTRLTVL.

The rearrangement joins TRBV5-1 to TRBJ1-2, with 7 bases aligning to TRBD1. J was trimmed by 0 bases and V by 4 bases; bases with no gene match: 3. CDR1 is SGHRS and CDR2 is YFSETQ in the germline V gene. The CDR3 is 14 residues long. The CDR3 sequence: CASSTGTANYGYTF. The CDR3 coding sequence is TGCGCCAGCAGCACCGGGACAGCTAACTATGGCTACACCTTC.

V is TRBV4-2 and J is TRBJ2-7, with 15 bases lining up with TRBD2. CDR1 LGHNA and CDR2 YNFKEQ come from the germline V gene. Losses at the gene ends were 3 bases for V and 5 bases for J; bases not matched to a gene: 8. The CDR3 runs to 17 residues. The CDR3: CASSQGTGTSGRNEQYF. CDR3 nucleotide sequence: TGTGCCAGCAGCCAGGGGACCGGGACTAGCGGGAGGAACGAGCAGTACTTC.

The chain joins TRBV19 to TRBJ2-5; 8 positions match TRBD2. V shed 1 base and J 4 bases; nucleotides not matched to a gene: 2. CDR1 LNHDA and CDR2 SQIVND come from the germline V gene (reference sequence). CDR3 length equals 14 residues. CDR3 loop: CASSIVGLAETQYF. In DNA form, the CDR3 reads TGTGCCAGTAGTATAGTTGGACTAGCAGAGACCCAGTACTTC.

The chain couples TRBV6-1 to TRBJ1-1; D gene unclear. Looked up from germline, CDR1 is MNHNS and CDR2 is SASEGT. V was shortened by 8 bases and J by 9 bases, with 10 bases between the two germline ends. This CDR3 region has 10 residues. The DNA of the CDR3 is TGTGCCAGCCTATCCTTCCAAGCTTTCTTT. It yields the protein CASLSFQAFF.

The chain links TRBV9 to TRBJ2-2, with 8 bases aligning to TRBD2. This CDR3 spans 15 amino acids. V lost 4 bases to trimming and J lost 1 base; unmatched junction nucleotides: 3. Germline lookup yields CDR1 SGDLS and CDR2 YYNGEE. This chain's CDR3 is CASSPSGGNTGELFF. CDR3 in DNA: TGTGCCAGCAGCCCAAGCGGGGGGAACACCGGGGAGCTGTTTTTT.

The genes are TRBV11-3 and TRBJ2-5; 8 bases are a match to TRBD1. The CDR3 extends over 14 amino acids. Looked up from germline, CDR1 is SGHNT and CDR2 is YENEEA. V lost 3 bases to trimming and J lost 5 bases; unmatched junction nucleotides: 5. Here the CDR3 reads CASSLAGGAETQYF. The CDR3 bases are TGTGCCAGCAGCTTGGCAGGGGGCGCGGAGACCCAGTACTTC.

This rearrangement joins TRBV28 to TRBJ2-3, with 9 bases aligning to TRBD2. This CDR3 is 15 amino acids long. CDR1 is MDHEN, CDR2 SYDVKM, per germline. Trimming cost V 5 bases and J 1 base; bases outside gene matches: 4. The CDR3: CASSTPSGGTDTQYF. The CDR3 bases are TGTGCCAGCAGTACACCTAGCGGGGGCACAGATACGCAGTATTTT.

This clone was observed a handful of times. The V gene is TRBV2, the J gene TRBJ2-7; the D gene is possibly TRBD1 (5 bases). Per germline, CDR1 SNHLY and CDR2 FYNNEI. This CDR3 comprises 11 residues. The ends were cut back, 7 bases at V and 3 bases at J, with 7 bases in the middle. CDR3 DNA: TGTGCCAGCACCAGGGACTACGAGCAGTACTTC. Protein sequence: CASTRDYEQYF.

This clone was recorded at least ten times. V and J are TRBV9 and TRBJ2-1; no clear D. The V end was cut by 0 bases, the J end by 10 bases, with 8 bases between. CDR1 SGDLS and CDR2 YYNGEE come from the germline V gene. The CDR3 runs 12 residues. DNA for the CDR3: TGTGCCAGCAGCGTAGGCCATACAGAGCAGTTCTTC. Translating gives CASSVGHTEQFF.

This clone occurred a few times. The V and J genes are TRBV10-1 and TRBJ1-1, with D perhaps TRBD1 (6 bases). The V gene's germline CDR1 is WNHNN and CDR2 SYGVQD (reference sequence). The V gene lost 2 bases and the J gene lost 1 base, with 11 bases spanning the gap. CDR3 length: 15 residues. The CDR3 bases are TGCGCCAGCAGTGAGACACAGGGAGAGAACACTGAAGCTTTCTTT. Protein sequence: CASSETQGENTEAFF.

This clone turned up a few times. CDR3 residues: CAWSPGQGAEGYTF. In DNA, the CDR3 is TGTGCCTGGAGTCCGGGACAGGGGGCAGAGGGCTACACCTTC. The chain is built from TRBV30 and TRBJ1-2; 12 nucleotides agree with TRBD1. The V and J ends lost 2 bases and 8 bases, in that order; junction bases with no gene match: 6. Germline CDR1 GTSNPN, CDR2 SVGIG (reference sequence). CDR3 length: 14 amino acids. Full variable domain (remainder filled in from reference TRBV30 and TRBJ1-2): SQTIHQWPATLVQPVGSPLSLECTVEGTSNPNLYWYRQAAGRGLQLLFYSVGIGQISSEVPQNLSASRPQDRQFILSSKKLLLSDSGFYLCAWSPGQGAEGYTFGSGTRLTVV.